The source of this T cell receptor beta chain is a study of cytomegalovirus exposure and HLA in healthy donors. V was shortened by 4 bases and J by 7 bases, with 22 bases between the two germline ends. Germline CDR1 MGHDK, CDR2 SYGVNS. The CDR3 is made up of 16 amino acids. The PCR was carried out with 60 Vbeta primers and 13 Jbeta primers. Profiling relied on immunoSEQ multiplex PCR, and the TCRdb table lists in-frame clones only, not all of them. The table shows around 200,000 clones, with roughly four fifths occurring only once. The receptor was derived from a woman aged 40 to 55 in good health and CMV-seronegative. What was sequenced was PBMCs. This chain uses TRBV25-1 with TRBJ2-5; a possible D gene is TRBD2 (5 bases). Written as DNA, the CDR3 is TGTGCCAGCAGTGGGTCGGAGGTAGCCGAGTTTGGGACCCAGTACTTC. This gives the protein CASSGSEVAEFGTQYF.